This is a list of T cell receptor beta chains from one sample in a study of T-cell memory formation after mild COVID-19. TCRdb ran MiXCR on the 5' RACE reads and lists one entry per CDR3 protein. Altogether fewer than 250,000 distinct CDR3 sequences are present, more than 9% being singletons, with the ten largest covering less than 4%. The source material was PBMCs or a T cell subset sorted from them (not recorded which). The source is a man aged 18 to 30 who had mild COVID-19 (a few samples of this study predate the infection). Cell type and time point are not known. CDR3s include the opening cysteine and the closing phenylalanine or tryptophan. The D gene is left open where the match is weak. Some rows mark clone size as missing; the rest say once, few, many or name a class of expanded clone.

V: TRBV29-1
D: -
J: TRBJ2-5
size: -
CDR3: CSVGREETQYF
DNA: TGCAGCGTTGGCAGGGAAGAGACCCAGTACTTC

V: TRBV4-3
D: -
J: TRBJ1-2
size: few
CDR3: CASSQDRAVDGYTF
DNA: TGCGCCAGCAGCCAAGATAGGGCAGTGGATGGCTACACCTTC

V: TRBV4-3
D: TRBD1
J: TRBJ1-6
size: -
CDR3: CASTQERGRSPLHF
DNA: TGCGCCAGCACCCAAGAAAGGGGGCGGTCACCCCTCCACTTT

V: TRBV9
D: TRBD2
J: TRBJ2-3
size: few
CDR3: CASSVGLAGSSTDTQYF
DNA: TGTGCCAGCAGCGTAGGACTAGCGGGGTCTAGCACAGATACGCAGTATTTT

V: TRBV3-1
D: -
J: TRBJ2-7
size: -
CDR3: CASSQGVAVRAYEQYF
DNA: TGTGCCAGCAGCCAAGGAGTCGCGGTTCGAGCCTACGAGCAGTACTTC

V: TRBV9
D: TRBD1
J: TRBJ1-1
size: -
CDR3: CASSVGRTGATEAFF
DNA: TGTGCCAGCAGCGTAGGACGGACAGGGGCCACTGAAGCTTTCTTT

V: TRBV20-1
D: TRBD1
J: TRBJ1-2
size: few
CDR3: CSALTGGYGYTF
DNA: TGCAGTGCTTTGACAGGGGGCTATGGCTACACCTTC

V: TRBV4-1
D: -
J: TRBJ2-3
size: few
CDR3: CASSQDPTDTQYF
DNA: TGCGCCAGCAGCCAAGATCCGACAGATACGCAGTATTTT

V: TRBV5-8
D: -
J: TRBJ1-6
size: -
CDR3: CASSILQRSPLHF
DNA: TGTGCCAGCAGCATACTCCAACGGTCACCCCTCCACTTT

V: TRBV6-4
D: -
J: TRBJ2-3
size: -
CDR3: CASSRDGFTDTQYF
DNA: TGTGCCAGCAGCAGGGACGGATTCACAGATACGCAGTATTTT

V: TRBV10-1
D: -
J: TRBJ1-4
size: -
CDR3: CASSDEQEKLFF
DNA: TGCGCCAGCAGTGATGAACAGGAAAAACTGTTTTTT

V: TRBV20-1
D: TRBD1
J: TRBJ1-5
size: few
CDR3: CSARKRTGNQPQHF
DNA: TGCAGTGCTAGAAAGCGGACAGGGAATCAGCCCCAGCATTTT